This TCR beta chain emerged from a study of blood T cell repertoires in COVID-19. Looking at the study overall: Acute and convalescent COVID-19 samples came from the United States, Italy and Spain. PBMCs, B-cell-depleted T cells, or T cells were the source of the cDNA or gDNA that made up the material.

This clone is a singleton in its sample. Generated by immunoSEQ multiplex PCR, the TCRdb table keeps only in-frame clones and is missing some. The sample holds about 240,000 clones, about four fifths seen once. The junction had 5 bases not matched to a gene; V was cut back by 4 bases and J by 0 bases. Germline lookup yields CDR1 KGHDR and CDR2 SFDVKD. CDR3 length: 16 residues. The receptor was derived from a woman over 75 with acute or convalescent COVID-19. The V gene is TRBV24-1, the J gene TRBJ2-3; TRBD2 matches 8 bases. Sequencing was done on a sample of peripheral blood. The CDR3 coding sequence is TGTGCCACCAGTGACAGGACTAGCCCTAGCACAGATACGCAGTATTTT. It translates to CATSDRTSPSTDTQYF.